This T cell receptor (beta chain) comes out of a study of CD8 T cells in ankylosing spondylitis. TCRdb called the 5' RACE reads again in MiXCR, with one record for every CDR3 protein. The table records roughly 200,000 distinct CDR3 sequences, roughly 24% of them present only once. Study conclusions and caveats: It appeared that ankylosing spondylitis blood was characterized by a TCR beta motif of seven or eight highly homologous variants.

With respect to this clonotype: Its specificity is not known.

V trimming: 5 bases; J trimming: 4 bases; junction bases outside the gene matches: 5. Germline CDR1 is SGHRS and CDR2 is YFSETQ. The CDR3 extends over 14 amino acids. The source material was blood, either unsorted or a sorted T cell fraction (not recorded which). This receptor was obtained from a male donor with ankylosing spondylitis or in good health (not recorded which). The chain couples TRBV5-1 to TRBJ2-3, with 9 bases that match TRBD2. CDR3 nucleotide sequence: TGCGCCAGCAGTAAAGCGGGAGGCTCAGATACGCAGTATTTT. Protein product: CASSKAGGSDTQYF.